A single sample gave rise to the 7 T cell receptor beta chains below, sequenced in a study of T cell clonality in common variable immunodeficiency. The table came from immunoSEQ multiplex PCR; TCRdb's copy has only in-frame clones and leaves some out. The table lists some 38,000 clones, with no singletons. Specimen: peripheral blood mononuclear cells. Receptors originate from a person aged 18 to 70 in good health.

The table lists this clone with many counts. The read finishes 3 residues shy of the CDR3 end, and the germline J gene is used to complete it. The chain links TRBV5-4 to TRBJ2-7; tentative D call: TRBD2 (5 bases). The CDR3 is made up of 14 amino acids. Trimming pared 1 base from V and 1 base from J, leaving 9 bases between. Germline V gene sequence: CDR1 SGHNT, CDR2 YYREEE (reference sequence). CDR3 region: CASSLKSGSYEQYF. The DNA read from the CDR3 is TGTGCCAGCAGCTTGAAAAGCGGTTCCTACGAG.

This clone was observed at least ten times. The DNA ends 3 residues before the CDR3 does, and the rest of the CDR3 is filled in from the germline J gene. J is TRBJ2-3 and V is TRBV10-3, with 7 bases lining up with TRBD2. CDR1 is ENHRY, CDR2 SYGVKD, per germline. V was clipped by 6 bases and J by 2 bases; unmatched bases: 5. CDR3 length: 14 amino acids. The CDR3 here is CAISTTSDTDTQYF. The sequenced part of the CDR3 DNA is TGTGCCATCAGCACTACTAGCGACACAGATACG.

This clone was detected many times. The DNA ends 3 residues before the CDR3 does, and the rest of the CDR3 is filled in from the germline J gene. The chain has TRBV5-4 and TRBJ2-7, with TRBD1 matching 8 bases. The CDR3 consists of 16 residues. Losses at the gene ends were 4 bases for V and 3 bases for J; bases not matched to a gene: 12. Germline lookup yields CDR1 SGHNT and CDR2 YYREEE (reference sequence). The CDR3 region is CASSAVGGQGGYEQYF. The CDR3 bases that were read are TGTGCCAGCAGCGCCGTGGGCGGACAGGGTGGCTACGAG.

This clone has at least ten counts. Read sequence stops 3 residues before the CDR3 end, and the germline J gene provides the missing end. The V and J genes are TRBV10-3 and TRBJ2-7; 8 bases map to TRBD1. The germline CDR1 and CDR2 sequences are ENHRY and SYGVKD. V trimming: 4 bases; J trimming: 5 bases; junction bases outside the gene matches: 16. This CDR3 spans 17 amino acids. CDR3 sequence: CAISGGPSDRGGDEQYF. The sequenced CDR3 bases are TGTGCCATCAGTGGGGGTCCCAGCGACAGGGGTGGCGACGAG.

In its sample, this clone was seen many times. The CDR3 goes on 3 residues after the read ends, and that part is filled in from the germline J gene. V is TRBV7-2 and J is TRBJ2-3; D unresolved. Germline CDR1 and CDR2: SGHTA and FQGNSA. The CDR3 has 13 residues. Trimming left V 0 bases short and J 6 bases short, with 7 bases between. The DNA read from the CDR3 is TGTGCCAGCAGCTTAGCGCTTCGGGATACG. Translation: CASSLALRDT. The whole CDR3 protein reads CASSLALRDTQYF.

There are many counts of this clone. The read terminates 3 residues before the CDR3 end, so the remaining end is supplied by the germline J gene. V and J are TRBV19 and TRBJ1-1; 12 bases fit TRBD1. Germline V gene data show CDR1 as LNHDA and CDR2 as SQIVND (reference sequence). The CDR3 runs to 15 residues. The CDR3 bases that were read are TGTGCCAGTAGTAGACGGGACAGGGGGCCACCAGAA. Its translation is CASSRRDRGPPE. The whole CDR3 sequence is CASSRRDRGPPEAFF.

As to this clone: The CDR3 extends 3 residues past the end of the read, so its final part is completed from the germline J gene. Additional DNA sequences in this sample encode the identical CDR3. The chain carries TRBV30 and TRBJ1-3; 8 bases align to TRBD1. Germline assignment: CDR1 GTSNPN and CDR2 SVGIG (reference sequence). CDR3 size: 12 residues. The sequenced part of the CDR3 DNA is TGTGCCTGGAGTGGGACAGGGAGCACA. This translates into CAWSGTGST. The whole CDR3 region reads CAWSGTGSTIYF.